This T cell receptor beta chain was observed in a study of T cell clones after liver transplantation. Overall study context: Tolerant meant at least one year fully off immunosuppression without liver enzymes above twice normal.

Measured with immunoSEQ multiplex PCR; TCRdb has only the in-frame clones, and not every one. Here the sample spans just over 80,000 clones, around four fifths being singletons. Germline V CDR1 and CDR2: LNHDA, SQIVND (reference sequence). Losses at the gene ends were 8 bases for V and 4 bases for J; bases not matched to a gene: 8. CDR3 length: 14 amino acids. For this clone: The antigen is undetermined.

The study, taken as a whole, reports: A larger donor-reactive than third-party decline suggested partial antigen-specific deletion. In 5 of 8 subjects, circulating graft-donor-reactive CD4 TCRbeta sequences fell significantly after transplant. Graft donor-reactive T cells possibly entered the graft instead of undergoing deletion.

The source is a human patient who received a liver transplant. Some T cells may be provided by the graft donor. The sample was CD4+ T cells from blood, taken 45 to 46 months after liver transplant. The chain employs TRBV19 and TRBJ1-1; 9 bases map to TRBD1. CDR3 nucleotide sequence: TGTGCCAGTTCTCGGACAGGGGTCGGCACTGAAGCTTTCTTT. This translates into CASSRTGVGTEAFF.